The sequence of this T cell receptor beta chain was determined in a study of cytomegalovirus exposure and HLA in healthy donors (dated by TCRdb to the late 2010s). Background for the entire study: In an earlier analysis of some 550 of the donors, 250 to 300 Gb of sequence data and 100 million or so unique TCR beta sequences from about 190 million T cells were reported. The study aimed to test whether signatures of past pathogen exposure could be identified by cataloging public T cell receptors. Rather than using new phenotypic data, the later analysis identified candidate immune exposures from TCR beta sequences and from how often those sequences occurred across donors. Because of strong linkage in the cohort, roughly 5 DR-DQ haplotypes were treated as single units for association and clustering. In a later analysis, previously published TCR beta repertoires from about 640 donors were re-analyzed and high-resolution HLA genotyping was added so that TCR occurrence patterns could be studied. Donor age, sex, ethnicity and CMV serostatus were compiled alongside the repertoire data. In an earlier analysis of over 550 of the donors, high-throughput TCR beta sequencing was used to judge whether each TCR beta V gene segment behaved as functional or pseudogenic. High-throughput TCR immunosequencing, statistical association of individual TCRs with disease status, and machine learning were combined to predict cytomegalovirus infection status. About 280 gigabases of sequencing data and around 85 million unique TCR sequences made up an early release that covered 500 to 700 HLA-typed donors. All discovery cohort repertoires had been generated using a single sequencing platform. Among about 410 genotyped donors of the cohort, an average of roughly 230,000 unique TCR beta nucleotide sequences was sequenced per donor, of which about 18% were non-productive. Typing coverage varied by locus: roughly 620-640 donors for A, B, C, DRB1 and DQB1; roughly 500 for DQA1; 600 to 610 for DPA1; roughly 450 for DPB1. In addition to the first cohort of 666 subjects, a separate validation cohort of some 120 different subjects was used. The genetic ancestry cluster associated with self-reported Caucasian donors included about 84% of the approximately 430 genotyped donors. A later genetic analysis took genome-wide SNP genotypes for about three fifths of the 666 donors and used that subset as a discovery cohort. The study used immunosequencing to profile the T cell repertoires of approximately 640 subjects and linked those repertoires to cytomegalovirus serostatus. Class I and class II HLA loci were covered by the typing at four-digit resolution. Study-wide findings and limitations: V-gene and J-gene trimming of TCR beta chains was associated with a missense DCLRE1C variant in a later genetic analysis, and the association was replicated in an independent cohort. An earlier analysis of approximately 570 of the donors showed that most TCR beta V segments appeared in productive rearrangements either about 87% or about 30% of the time, which broadly matched IMGT annotations. A cluster of highly shared sequence variants was judged likely to be a technical artifact of the sequencing pipeline. Correlated functional status among segregating V segments might be attributable to linkage disequilibrium, but an unknown experimental factor could not be ruled out. A further reported finding was that TCR beta sequences accurately predicted the HLA-A and HLA-B alleles for most subjects in the first cohort. The only immune exposure information available for the cohort was CMV serostatus. In a later analysis, the rate of TCR association differed among HLA loci, with DRB1 alleles having the most associated TCRs and HLA-C alleles having the fewest. The earlier analysis of approximately 540 of the donors excluded approximately 17 rarely observed V segments, including chromosome 9 orphons, because counts were too low. Some IMGT-functional V segments, including TRBV6-2 and TRBV6-3, could not be told apart with the 87-base-pair reads, so those segments were excluded. HLA typing was unavailable for some donors at each locus, so association tests used only the typed subset. The authors suggested that the approach could potentially be extended to other disease states and immunological phenotypes. According to a later analysis, most CMV-associated TCR beta chains appeared to be HLA-restricted, and the HLA associations seemed to be driven largely by CMV exposure. A few of the identified cytomegalovirus-associated TCR beta chains were confirmed in vitro to be specific for cytomegalovirus antigens. Compared with equally common non-associated chains, HLA-associated TCR beta chains in a later analysis were more clonally expanded and had lower generation probabilities. Most TCR sequences were observed very rarely across donors, whereas some public TCRs were present in many individuals. The study listed 150 to 200 TCR beta chains as associated with cytomegalovirus. Compared with the roughly 670-donor mean, donors in an Asian-associated ancestry cluster had fewer N-insertions in productive TCRs, according to a later genetic analysis. Strong co-occurrence of HLA alleles, especially DR and DQ, made assigning TCR associations to individual alleles difficult. Specific HLA alleles were associated with roughly 16,000 TCR beta sequences at a false discovery rate of 0.05 in a later analysis. Only TCR beta chains were sequenced in this cohort, and the absence of alpha or paired-chain data limited detectable features. Several of the top co-occurrence clusters appeared to be linked to parvovirus B19, influenza, CMV and Epstein-Barr virus, according to a later analysis. Presence/absence analyses assumed roughly uniform sequencing depth across donors, an assumption that may not hold. Cytomegalovirus status was reported to be diagnosed by the classifier with high specificity and sensitivity in both the original and validation cohorts.

This clone was seen a handful of times. Its antigen remains unidentified. No much larger clone exists at a distance of one base, and base qualities are not known. Measured from the cysteine to the phenylalanine, the CDR3 is 17 residues long. The retained sequence is limited to the CDR3, 51 bases, with the frame set at the first base. CDR1 and CDR2, per the germline V gene (reference sequence), are SEHNR and FQNEAQ. Relative to germline, V is missing 1 base and J is missing 2 bases, with 9 bases of the junction outside any gene match. Library creation used the immunoSEQ multiplex PCR assay. For the multiplex PCR, a mixture combining 60 forward primers for TCR Vbeta segments and 13 reverse primers for TCR Jbeta segments was used. A multiplex PCR assay on genomic DNA amplified the CDR3 region of rearranged TCR beta genes. The Illumina HiSeq System was used to sequence the amplified TCR beta libraries as 87-base-pair reads. Concerning the study's data processing: In a later analysis, around 80 million unique TCR beta chains were counted across the 500 to 850 repertoires, and roughly 11 million of these chains were shared by at least two donors. A nearest-neighbor algorithm error-corrected the raw reads and collapsed the reads into unique sequences, merging closely related sequences to remove PCR and sequencing errors. To assign V, D and J gene segments, CDR3 sequences were aligned to IMGT reference sequences. For a sequence to be retained, a match of at least six nucleotides was required to both a V gene segment and a J gene segment. Rearrangements were classified as productive when the CDR3 lacked stop codons and remained in frame with V and J, and all other rearrangements were classified as non-productive. Following IMGT convention, CDR3 was defined as the stretch from the second conserved V-encoded cysteine to the conserved J-encoded phenylalanine. The earlier analysis of fewer than 750 of the donors excluded sequences that lacked an unambiguous match to a single V gene segment. In an earlier analysis of around 600 of the donors, V segments were called functional above 56.7% productive rearrangements and were called segregating when the between-donor standard deviation exceeded 5%. To diagnose cytomegalovirus status from the catalog of TCR beta chain sequences, a statistical classification framework was built. In a later analysis, V and J genes were assigned by comparing TCR nucleotide sequences against IMGT/GENE-DB human TR gene sequences. The TCRdist pipeline was used in a later analysis to assign CDR3 sequences and most-parsimonious VDJ recombination scenarios. A later analysis defined each TCR beta chain by its CDR3 amino acid sequence plus V-gene family, and excluded reads lacking a unique V-gene family. In a later analysis, around 650 highly shared, low-generation-probability nucleotide sequences were removed to address suspected cross-contamination and a sequencing artifact. A later analysis calculated a clonal expansion index for each public chain from normalized within-repertoire ranks of inferred template counts. Generation probabilities in a later analysis came from a VDJ recombination model fitted to out-of-frame rearrangements, and those results were checked against IGoR. Hypergeometric tests were used in a later analysis to score TCR-TCR, TCR-HLA and TCR-CMV co-occurrence, with a repertoire-size bias correction applied to the TCR pairs. A later analysis estimated false discovery rates by permuting HLA or CMV assignments 20 times. A later analysis grouped co-occurring TCRs with DBSCAN, adding TCRdist sequence similarity when clustering within HLA-allele-positive subsets. For co-occurrence clustering, repertoires with fewer than 30,000 or more than 120,000 public chains were excluded, along with 5 or 6 repertoires with anomalous nucleotide sharing. Here the immuneACCESS table is served through TCRdb, limited to in-frame sequences with V and J called. Missing clones are a known gap in these copies; in checked studies unresolved V genes cover under half, and the rest lacks a known reason. V and J calls and clone size are copied from that table; D and trimming were computed from the DNA. The sample table contains a few hundred thousand clones; only one count was recorded for over 75% of them. The ten largest clones take up nearly 3% of the sample.

The cohort comprised more than 550 healthy bone marrow donors. At the time of sampling, every cohort member was nominally healthy, though immune exposures that went unrecorded were likely present. The donor was CMV seronegative and belonged to the group of 320 or so seronegative cohort members. Each donor provided a peripheral blood sample, and peripheral blood mononuclear cells were used for TCR beta sequencing. Genomic DNA was extracted from the blood cell samples with the Qiagen DNeasy Blood Extraction Kit. The sample consisted of PBMCs. The sequence was collected from a woman aged 25-40 years in good health and CMV-seronegative. This receptor chain uses TRBV7-9 and TRBJ2-7; 9 bases in the middle match TRBD1. The base sequence is TGTGCCAGCAGCTTAGGGAGTCCGGGACAGGGAACCTACGAGCAGTACTTC. This translates into CASSLGSPGQGTYEQYF.